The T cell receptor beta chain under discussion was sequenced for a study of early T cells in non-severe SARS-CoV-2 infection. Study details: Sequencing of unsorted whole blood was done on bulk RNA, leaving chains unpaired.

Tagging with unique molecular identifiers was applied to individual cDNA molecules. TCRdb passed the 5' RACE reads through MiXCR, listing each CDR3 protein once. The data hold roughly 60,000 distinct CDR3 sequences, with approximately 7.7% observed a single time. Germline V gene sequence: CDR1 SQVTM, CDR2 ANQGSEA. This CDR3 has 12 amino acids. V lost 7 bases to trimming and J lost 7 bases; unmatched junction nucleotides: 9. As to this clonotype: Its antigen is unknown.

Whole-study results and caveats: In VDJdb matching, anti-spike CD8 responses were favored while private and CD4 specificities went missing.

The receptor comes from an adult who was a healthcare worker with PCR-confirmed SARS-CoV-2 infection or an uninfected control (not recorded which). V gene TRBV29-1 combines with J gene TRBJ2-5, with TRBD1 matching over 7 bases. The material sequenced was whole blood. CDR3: CSADRVEGTQYF. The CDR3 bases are TGCAGCGCCGACAGGGTCGAAGGGACCCAGTACTTC. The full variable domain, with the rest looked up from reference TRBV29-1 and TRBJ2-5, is SAVISQKPSRDICQRGTSLTIQCQVDSQVTMMFWYRQQPGQSLTLIATANQGSEATYESGFVIDKFPISRPNLTFSTLTVSNMSPEDSSIYLCSADRVEGTQYFGPGTRLLVL.